The rows below give T cell receptor beta chains drawn from one sample of a study of blood T cell repertoires in COVID-19. Data came from immunoSEQ multiplex PCR; TCRdb stores just in-frame clones and leaves some out. The repertoire has roughly 200,000 clones, roughly three quarters of them found once; the top ten carry around 11%. The sample comprised peripheral blood. Receptors were obtained from an elderly woman with COVID-19, enrolled during active disease. Both conserved end residues are part of each CDR3. The D gene is left open where the match is weak. Size tells how often a clone was seen (once, few, many) or the class of an expanded clone, and some rows leave it out.

j_gene,d_gene,v_gene,abundance,CDR3aa,CDR3nt
TRBJ2-3,TRBD2,TRBV6-4,-,CASSDSLAGDTDTQYF,TGTGCCAGCAGTGACTCGCTAGCGGGGGACACAGATACGCAGTATTTT
TRBJ1-3,-,TRBV2,-,CASGQGLLGNTIYF,TGTGCCAGCGGGCAGGGTCTGCTCGGAAACACCATATATTTT
TRBJ2-3,-,TRBV25-1,-,CASSARGFSTDTQYF,TGTGCCAGCAGTGCAAGAGGCTTTAGCACAGATACGCAGTATTTT
TRBJ1-1,-,TRBV5-1,few,CASSLVGVGTEAFF,TGCGCCAGCAGCTTGGTGGGAGTAGGGACTGAAGCTTTCTTT
TRBJ2-2,-,TRBV4-1,once,CASSPRPRRGGSTGELFF,TGCGCCAGCAGCCCTCGTCCGCGTAGAGGCGGAAGCACCGGGGAGCTGTTTTTT
TRBJ1-6,-,TRBV6-2/TRBV6-3,-,CASSYRRDRGEPALHF,TGTGCCAGCAGTTACCGTCGGGACCGGGGGGAGCCCGCCCTCCACTTT
TRBJ2-7,TRBD2,TRBV5-1,-,CASSSPWGGEEEQYF,TGCGCCAGCAGCTCCCCTTGGGGAGGGGAGGAAGAGCAGTACTTC
TRBJ1-4,-,TRBV10-3,-,CAISERGLNEKLFF,TGTGCCATCAGTGAAAGGGGCCTTAATGAAAAACTGTTTTTT
TRBJ2-6,-,TRBV20-1,-,CSASSWALKSGANVLTF,TGCAGTGCTAGTTCATGGGCCCTAAAATCTGGGGCCAACGTCCTGACTTTC
TRBJ2-5,TRBD2,TRBV7-8,-,CASSLVWAGGPQETQYF,TGTGCCAGCAGCTTGGTTTGGGCGGGGGGGCCACAAGAGACCCAGTACTTC
TRBJ1-1,TRBD1,TRBV28,-,CASSLWEGANTEAFF,TGTGCCAGCAGTTTATGGGAGGGGGCGAACACTGAAGCTTTCTTT
TRBJ1-2,TRBD1,TRBV19,-,CASSTIQGFYGYTF,TGTGCCAGTAGTACGATACAGGGGTTCTATGGCTACACCTTC
TRBJ2-7,TRBD2,TRBV7-6,-,CASSPAGTSSYYEQYF,TGTGCCAGCAGCCCAGCCGGGACTAGCAGTTACTACGAGCAGTACTTC